These T cell receptor beta chains were read from a single sample in a study of long-term antiretroviral therapy in people with HIV. Generated by immunoSEQ multiplex PCR, the TCRdb table keeps only in-frame clones and is missing some. The sample shows around 8,600 clones, roughly 78% of them seen only once. Sequencing was performed on unsorted PBMCs, taken 0.6 years before starting antiretroviral therapy. The receptors come from a man aged 40-55 years with HIV. Each CDR3 is given with its conserved first and last residue. A D gene is named only where the DNA matches it firmly. The listing skips clone size in some rows; elsewhere it reads once, few, many or a size class.

J,D,size,V,CDR3
TRBJ1-1,TRBD1,few,TRBV27,CASRTGWYTEAFF
TRBJ2-1,TRBD2,-,TRBV5-4,CASSLLSGGGSSTLF
TRBJ2-7,-,-,TRBV10-3,CAIRGNYEQYF
TRBJ1-4,-,-,TRBV30,CAWSASSTNEKLFF
TRBJ2-4,TRBD1,-,TRBV13,CASSTRTGVGIQYF
TRBJ1-6,TRBD1,-,TRBV5-1,CASSLGDRVNSPLHF
TRBJ2-7,TRBD2,few,TRBV5-1,CASSLETSGGAYRGEQYF
TRBJ1-2,-,-,TRBV7-2,CASSLQGLGGYTF
TRBJ2-7,TRBD1,medium-sized,TRBV10-2,CASTMTGASYEQYF
TRBJ1-3,TRBD1,-,TRBV4-2,CASSRDSLSGNTIYF
TRBJ2-1,-,-,TRBV9,CASSELGLGDNEQFF
TRBJ1-1,TRBD1,once,TRBV5-1,CASSKGTAEAFF
TRBJ2-1,TRBD1,-,TRBV29-1,CSVDQDRVAEQFF
TRBJ2-3,TRBD2,-,TRBV27,CASSLTAWTSGGRSSTDTQYF
TRBJ2-7,TRBD2,-,TRBV19,CASSIASPAGGFYEQYF
TRBJ2-3,-,-,TRBV5-1,CASSPSNTDTQYF
TRBJ2-7,-,-,TRBV27,CASSRTADRGYEQYF